This T cell receptor beta chain was found in a study of blood T cell repertoires in COVID-19. Study overall: T cells, B-cell-depleted T cells, or PBMCs provided the cDNA or gDNA that served as material.

Points on this clone: Germline and junction disagree at one end, which may indicate a read error.

In the original analysis: The assay estimated nucleated cells by amplifying reference gene primers. The table came from immunoSEQ multiplex PCR; TCRdb's copy has only in-frame clones and leaves some out. V and J calls and clone size are those listed in that table; D and trimming were worked out from the DNA. The profile shows around 89,000 clones, about 78% of them singletons. This CDR3 is 17 amino acids long. Germline CDR1 reads SSHAT; CDR2 reads FNYEAQ (reference sequence). The TCR originated in a woman of 80 years or more with acute or convalescent COVID-19. V usage is TRBV7-7 and J usage is TRBJ2-5; TRBD2 matches 12 bases. Source material: peripheral blood. The CDR3 nucleotides read TGTGCTAGCAGCCCCCCGAGGCCTAGCGGGGGGGAAGAGACCCAGTACTTC. Residues: CASSPPRPSGGEETQYF.